Following are 11 T cell receptor beta chains from one sample sequenced in a study of type 1 regulatory T cells. TCRdb redid the calling of the reads with MiXCR, one entry per CDR3 protein. The repertoire has roughly 67,000 distinct CDR3 sequences, about 62% of them found once; the top ten carry 7.6%. No antigen is known for these receptors. Sequencing was carried out using cultured T cells, either the whole culture or a sorted T cell fraction (not recorded which). Noted subset: Tr1-enriched cell product generated in vitro against host alloantigens. The receptors here all came from a human donor in good health.

This chain joins TRBV5-4 and TRBJ2-1; 7 bases align to TRBD1. The CDR3 runs 15 residues. V lost 5 bases, J lost 6 bases, and 11 bases stayed unmatched. Germline CDR1 is SGHNT and CDR2 is YYREEE (reference sequence). The CDR3, as DNA: TGTGCCAGCAGTTTTGTGGGGACAGTTTTCAATGAGCAGTTCTTC. As protein: CASSFVGTVFNEQFF.

This chain connects TRBV7-3 to TRBJ2-2; D is perhaps TRBD2 (6 bases). Germline-derived CDR1 and CDR2 are SGHTA and FQGTGA. CDR3 size: 15 residues. Trimming removed 5 bases at V and 0 bases at J, with 10 bases between. The CDR3 sequence: CASSETRTNTGELFF. The CDR3 bases are TGTGCCAGCAGCGAGACTAGAACGAACACCGGGGAGCTGTTTTTT. Full variable domain (outside the CDR3, taken from reference TRBV7-3 and TRBJ2-2): GAGVSQTPSNKVTEKGKYVELRCDPISGHTALYWYRQSLGQGPEFLIYFQGTGAADDSGLPNDRFFAVRPEGSVSTLKIQRTERGDSAVYLCASSETRTNTGELFFGEGSRLTVL.

The chain uses TRBV5-5 and TRBJ1-1; D may be TRBD1 (5 bases). CDR3 size: 14 residues. Germline loops: CDR1 SGHKS, CDR2 YYEKEE (reference sequence). V lost 5 bases and J 1 base, leaving 12 bases between the germline ends. For the CDR3, the DNA is TGTGCCAGCAGTTGGGGAGGGGCGAACACTGAAGCTTTCTTT. Translating gives CASSWGGANTEAFF.

The CDR3 loop reads CASSPLGGAKNIQYF. The DNA of the CDR3 is TGTGCCAGCAGTCCCCTTGGGGGAGCCAAAAACATTCAGTACTTC. The V and J genes are TRBV27 and TRBJ2-4; D could derive from TRBD1 or TRBD2 (5 bases each). The CDR3 sequence is 15 residues long. Trimming removed 5 bases at V and 0 bases at J, with 11 bases between. Germline V gene data show CDR1 as MNHEY and CDR2 as SMNVEV (reference sequence).

The chain combines TRBV7-2 with TRBJ1-1; possibly TRBD1 for D (6 bases). The length of the CDR3 is 16 residues. The germline gives CDR1 SGHTA, CDR2 FQGNSA. The V end was cut by 1 base, the J end by 0 bases, with 12 bases between. CDR3 residues: CASSLVSGVMNTEAFF. CDR3 DNA: TGTGCCAGCAGCTTAGTATCAGGGGTCATGAACACTGAAGCTTTCTTT.

The chain carries TRBV5-5 and TRBJ2-7; 11 bases are shared with TRBD1. CDR1 is SGHKS and CDR2 is YYEKEE in the germline V gene (reference sequence). V lost 3 bases to trimming and J lost 2 bases; unmatched junction nucleotides: 10. The CDR3 covers 17 residues. CDR3 loop: CASSWRLVGQGAYEQYF. The CDR3 DNA is TGTGCCAGCAGCTGGAGGTTGGTGGGACAGGGGGCCTACGAGCAGTACTTC. Full variable domain (outside the CDR3, taken from reference TRBV5-5 and TRBJ2-7): DAGVTQSPTHLIKTRGQQVTLRCSPISGHKSVSWYQQVLGQGPQFIFQYYEKEERGRGNFPDRFSARQFPNYSSELNVNALLLGDSALYLCASSWRLVGQGAYEQYFGPGTRLTVT.

Concerning this clonotype: A far larger clone is just one base off, so this is likely a read error. The rearrangement uses TRBV4-3 and TRBJ2-3, with D unclear. The CDR3 consists of 14 residues. Germline CDR1 and CDR2: LGHNA and YSLEER. CDR3 in amino acids: CASNQAYSTDTQYF. CDR3 DNA sequence: TGCGCCAGCAACCAAGCTTATTCGACAGATACGCAGTATTTT.

Of note for this clonotype: Because the CDR3 is missing its conserved closing phenylalanine or tryptophan, this is likely a read error. The chain employs TRBV10-3 and TRBJ2-5; D call uncertain. V was clipped by 4 bases and J by 7 bases, with 7 bases between them. CDR1 is ENHRY, CDR2 SYGVKD, per germline. The CDR3 extends over 11 amino acids. As DNA, the CDR3 is TGTGCCATCAGTGTCAAAAGGACCCAGTACATC. Encoded protein: CAISVKRTQYI.

This chain uses TRBV6-1 with TRBJ2-3; 13 bases match TRBD2. Germline CDR1 reads MNHNS; CDR2 reads SASEGT. The CDR3 is 18 residues long. V trimming: 1 base; J trimming: 5 bases; junction bases outside the gene matches: 9. The CDR3 loop reads CASSEGALAGGGQDTQYF. As DNA, the CDR3 is TGTGCCAGCAGTGAAGGGGCACTAGCGGGAGGGGGGCAAGATACGCAGTATTTT.

The DNA for the CDR3 is TGCGCCAGCAGCCAAGATCGGGCGGTGCCTAATTCACCCCTCCACTTT. As protein: CASSQDRAVPNSPLHF. The rearrangement uses TRBV4-3 and TRBJ1-6; no clear D. Germline V lookup: CDR1 LGHNA, CDR2 YSLEER. V lost 0 bases, J lost 6 bases, and 12 bases lay in between. The CDR3 totals 16 residues.

The chain couples TRBV2 to TRBJ2-7; no firm D call. The V and J ends lost 4 bases and 2 bases respectively, with 12 bases between them. The CDR3 covers 14 residues. Germline V lookup: CDR1 SNHLY, CDR2 FYNNEI. CDR3 sequence reads: CASSVQLYAYEQYF. In DNA form, the CDR3 reads TGTGCCAGCAGTGTCCAGTTATATGCCTACGAGCAGTACTTC.